These 26 T cell receptor beta chains share one sample of origin, sequenced in a study of regulatory T cells in long-lasting Graves disease (dated by TCRdb to 2020 to 2022). The time point label here, explained by the study, means: newly diagnosed GD, antithyroid drugs for less than 3 months. For both TCR sequencing and RNA sequencing, RNA was extracted from PBMCs in TRIzol. The library was produced with multiplex PCR. Reads for this sample came from an Illumina HiSeq 4000. TCR beta libraries were built with iRepertoire HTBI primers and Arm-PCR amplification of CDR3 regions. Through fastp at Q25 and MiXCR, TCRdb rebuilt clones from the public reads, retaining in-frame beta chains. Each entry merges the rows of one CDR3 protein and shows their most common DNA and genes. In all, the sample holds a few hundred thousand distinct CDR3 sequences, and 12% of those were seen once. The ten biggest clones cover under 20% of the sample.

These data were likewise used in another study, on T cells in Graves' hyperthyroidism and ophthalmopathy.

The specimen was peripheral blood mononuclear cells (PBMCs), collected at new diagnosis, from a patient treated with antithyroid drugs. These receptors were collected from a woman aged 18-29 years with Graves disease. Donor details come from another sample of the same person, matched by shared clones.

This clonotype was found many times. The chain carries TRBV6-2 or TRBV6-3 and TRBJ2-1, with TRBD2 identical over 9 bases. The ends lost 6 bases at V and 1 base at J; junction bases unmatched: 4. The CDR3 has 15 residues. Germline V CDR1 and CDR2: MNHEY, SVGEGT. CDR3 residues: CASRESGGSYNEQFF. CDR3 DNA: TGTGCCAGCAGGGAAAGCGGGGGGTCCTACAATGAGCAGTTCTTC.

The chain uses TRBV6-2 or TRBV6-3 and TRBJ2-2, with TRBD2 identical over 13 bases. In germline, CDR1 is MNHEY, CDR2 SVGEGT. The V gene end was trimmed by 7 bases and the J gene end by 9 bases; junction bases not matched to a gene: 8. The CDR3 runs 15 residues. CDR3 nucleotide sequence: TGTGCCAGCATAAGGGGACTAGCGGGAACCCGGGAGCTGTTTTTT. The encoded protein is CASIRGLAGTRELFF.

This chain links TRBV6-1 with TRBJ1-2; D is undetermined. The V end was cut by 8 bases, the J end by 2 bases, with 3 bases between. This CDR3 is built from 10 residues. The V gene's germline CDR1 is MNHNS and CDR2 SASEGT. Here the CDR3 reads CASFNYGYTF. In DNA, the CDR3 is TGTGCCAGCTTCAACTATGGCTACACCTTC.

This clonotype occurred many times. The CDR3 loop reads CASRWGTGVTEAFF. The CDR3 nucleotides are TGTGCCAGCAGGTGGGGGACAGGGGTCACTGAAGCTTTCTTT. The rearrangement joins TRBV12-3 or TRBV12-4 to TRBJ1-1; 10 bases map to TRBD1. CDR3 length equals 14 residues. V lost 6 bases, J lost 4 bases, and 5 bases stayed unmatched.

The table lists this clonotype with many counts. The rearrangement links TRBV7-8 to TRBJ2-3; the D gene is possibly TRBD2 (5 bases). This CDR3 comprises 14 residues. The V end was cut by 7 bases, the J end by 2 bases, with 13 bases between. Per germline, CDR1 SGHVS and CDR2 FQNEAQ. CDR3 sequence reads: CASIKDRDTDTQYF. The CDR3 coding sequence is TGTGCCAGCATCAAAGACCGGGACACAGATACGCAGTATTTT.

This clonotype was counted a few times. V is TRBV9 and J is TRBJ2-3; 7 positions agree with TRBD2. This CDR3 comprises 19 residues. V lost 0 bases and J lost 0; bases outside the gene matches: 13. Looked up from germline, CDR1 is SGDLS and CDR2 is YYNGEE. The CDR3 sequence is CASSVGGGLSATSTDTQYF. DNA for the CDR3: TGTGCCAGCAGCGTAGGGGGGGGATTATCTGCAACTAGCACAGATACGCAGTATTTT.

This clonotype was picked up many times. The chain employs TRBV5-4 and TRBJ1-1, with 7 bases that match TRBD1. The CDR3 sequence is 15 residues long. Germline V CDR1 and CDR2: SGHNT, YYREEE (reference sequence). J was trimmed by 4 bases and V by 4 bases; bases with no gene match: 10. The CDR3 DNA follows: TGTGCCAGCAGCCCAACAGGGACAGTCGGCACTGAAGCTTTCTTT. Protein product: CASSPTGTVGTEAFF.

This clonotype was detected ten times or more. The V call is TRBV10-3, the J call TRBJ2-3; maybe TRBD1 (6 bases). Trimming removed 8 bases from V and 0 bases from J, with 9 bases in between. CDR1 is ENHRY and CDR2 is SYGVKD in the germline V gene. The CDR3 length is 13 residues. The CDR3 DNA is TGTGCCATCTCCACAGGGAGCACAGATACGCAGTATTTT. This sequence encodes CAISTGSTDTQYF.

At least ten counts were recorded for this clonotype. The J gene is TRBJ2-7, the V gene TRBV28, with TRBD1 identical over 10 bases. CDR1 is MDHEN, CDR2 SYDVKM, per germline. The CDR3 runs to 15 residues. J lost 2 bases, V lost 4 bases, and 5 bases had no gene match. The CDR3 here is CASSSPGQGPYEQYF. The CDR3 nucleotides are TGTGCCAGCAGTTCACCGGGACAGGGGCCCTACGAGCAGTACTTC. Together with reference TRBV28 and TRBJ2-7, the CDR3 gives the full variable domain: DVKVTQSSRYLVKRTGEKVFLECVQDMDHENMFWYRQDPGLGLRLIYFSYDVKMKEKGDIPEGYSVSREKKERFSLILESASTNQTSMYLCASSSPGQGPYEQYFGPGTRLTVT.

This clonotype was recorded many times. This chain links TRBV6-5 with TRBJ2-5; D possibly corresponds to TRBD2 (5 bases). Germline V CDR1 and CDR2: MNHEY, SVGAGI. This CDR3 is built from 16 residues. The ends were cut back, 3 bases at V and 5 bases at J, with 19 bases in the middle. The CDR3 sequence is CASSYRFWSGAETQYF. CDR3 nucleotides: TGTGCCAGCAGTTATCGGTTCTGGAGCGGAGCGGAGACCCAGTACTTC.

The genes are TRBV4-1 and TRBJ2-7, with unresolved D. The CDR3 has 13 amino acids. Deletions cut 1 base from V and 3 bases from J, with 7 bases between. Per germline, CDR1 MGHRA and CDR2 YSYEKL. The CDR3 region has the DNA TGCGCCAGCAGCCAAGGGGTGGTCTACGAGCAGTACTTC. This encodes CASSQGVVYEQYF.

The chain joins TRBV5-5 to TRBJ2-7, with TRBD2 matching 7 bases. Germline loops: CDR1 SGHKS, CDR2 YYEKEE (reference sequence). CDR3 size: 14 residues. Germline trimming cut 5 bases from V and 6 bases from J; bases unmatched to any gene: 11. The DNA of the CDR3 is TGTGCCAGCAGGTTTGTTGGCGGGAGACCCGAGCAGTACTTC. It is translated as CASRFVGGRPEQYF. Complete variable domain (other parts from reference TRBV5-5 and TRBJ2-7): DAGVTQSPTHLIKTRGQQVTLRCSPISGHKSVSWYQQVLGQGPQFIFQYYEKEERGRGNFPDRFSARQFPNYSSELNVNALLLGDSALYLCASRFVGGRPEQYFGPGTRLTVT.

About this clonotype itself: Since a much larger clone is just one base distant, this may be a read error. The chain joins TRBV2 to TRBJ2-5; 7 bases match TRBD1. Germline V lookup: CDR1 SNHLY, CDR2 FYNNEI. The CDR3 runs to 11 residues. The ends lost 9 bases at V and 4 bases at J; junction bases unmatched: 2. The CDR3 region is CASHRGETQYF. In DNA, the CDR3 is TGTGCCAGTCACAGGGGAGAGACCCAGTACTTC.

This clonotype has a count of ten or more. V and J are TRBV10-3 and TRBJ1-5; a possible D gene is TRBD1 (6 bases). V was cut by 0 bases and J by 2 bases, with 14 bases left in between. CDR3 length: 17 amino acids. Germline loops: CDR1 ENHRY, CDR2 SYGVKD. CDR3: CAISESNIPGGNQPQHF. CDR3 in DNA: TGTGCCATCAGTGAGTCGAATATTCCAGGGGGCAATCAGCCCCAGCATTTT.

The chain couples TRBV30 to TRBJ2-5; tentative D call: TRBD2 (6 bases). Per the germline V gene, CDR1 is GTSNPN and CDR2 is SVGIG (reference sequence). V was cut by 4 bases and J by 2 bases, with 20 bases left in between. CDR3 length equals 16 residues. CDR3 residues: CAWNGWGVAQQETQYF. CDR3 DNA sequence: TGTGCCTGGAACGGGTGGGGGGTGGCCCAACAAGAGACCCAGTACTTC. Full variable domain (missing parts from reference TRBV30 and TRBJ2-5): SQTIHQWPATLVQPVGSPLSLECTVEGTSNPNLYWYRQAAGRGLQLLFYSVGIGQISSEVPQNLSASRPQDRQFILSSKKLLLSDSGFYLCAWNGWGVAQQETQYFGPGTRLLVL.

This clonotype has a handful of counts. V is TRBV20-1 and J is TRBJ1-2; D is unclear. Per germline, CDR1 DFQATT and CDR2 SNEGSKA (reference sequence). The CDR3 runs to 13 residues. The ends were cut back, 2 bases at V and 3 bases at J, with 10 bases in the middle. CDR3 DNA: TGCAGTGCTAGACCGCTGGACTACTATGGCTACACCTTC. Residues: CSARPLDYYGYTF.

This clonotype was observed a handful of times. The chain carries TRBV6-1 and TRBJ1-1, with D maybe TRBD1 (5 bases). The CDR3 extends over 13 amino acids. V lost 5 bases to trimming and J lost 2 bases, with 9 bases between them. The germline gives CDR1 MNHNS, CDR2 SASEGT. The chain's CDR3 is CASSHRDNTEAFF. In DNA, the CDR3 is TGTGCCAGCAGTCATAGGGACAACACTGAAGCTTTCTTT.

A remark on this clonotype: A far larger clone is off by one base, so a read error is likely. The chain has TRBV5-5 and TRBJ2-1; D may match TRBD1 or TRBD2 (5 bases each). Germline assignment: CDR1 SGHKS and CDR2 YYEKEE (reference sequence). The CDR3 totals 15 residues. In DNA, the CDR3 is TGTACCAGCAGCTTGGGGACGGGGTCCTACAATGAGCAGTTCTTC. It translates to CTSSLGTGSYNEQFF.

V and J are TRBV7-8 and TRBJ2-7; 11 positions match TRBD2. V lost 3 bases and J lost 2; bases outside the gene matches: 6. The CDR3 has 16 amino acids. Germline CDR1 reads SGHVS; CDR2 reads FQNEAQ. CDR3: CASSFSTSGSTYEQYF. The CDR3 DNA reads as TGTGCCAGCAGCTTTTCCACTAGCGGGAGTACCTACGAGCAGTACTTC. The full variable domain, rest sourced from reference TRBV7-8 and TRBJ2-7, is GAGVSQSPRYKVAKRGQDVALRCDPISGHVSLFWYQQALGQGPEFLTYFQNEAQLDKSGLPSDRFFAERPEGSVSTLKIQRTQQEDSAVYLCASSFSTSGSTYEQYFGPGTRLTVT.

This clonotype showed up many times. This chain uses TRBV2 with TRBJ2-3; D is undetermined. The germline V and J ends were trimmed by 3 bases and 2 bases, with 12 bases remaining between them. Germline V gene sequence: CDR1 SNHLY, CDR2 FYNNEI. CDR3 length: 15 amino acids. The DNA of the CDR3 is TGTGCCAGCAGTGATGCCCCGGCCTTCACAGATACGCAGTATTTT. Amino acids: CASSDAPAFTDTQYF.

The sample holds a few counts of this clonotype. The chain employs TRBV19 and TRBJ2-1; D unresolved. V lost 3 bases and J lost 5, with 2 bases in between. The CDR3 is made up of 11 amino acids. Per the germline V gene, CDR1 is LNHDA and CDR2 is SQIVND (reference sequence). DNA for the CDR3: TGTGCCAGTAGTATGAACAATGAGCAGTTCTTC. Its translation is CASSMNNEQFF.

This clonotype was observed at least ten times. The chain combines TRBV20-1 with TRBJ2-7, with D possibly TRBD2 on 5 matching bases. This CDR3 has 19 residues. With 0 bases removed from V and 2 bases from J, the gap between germline ends came to 26 bases. Germline lookup yields CDR1 DFQATT and CDR2 SNEGSKA (reference sequence). CDR3 sequence: CSARDSRAHKRRVAYEQYF. The CDR3 DNA is TGCAGTGCTAGAGATTCTAGGGCTCATAAGCGGCGAGTTGCCTACGAGCAGTACTTC.

The table lists this clonotype with a few counts. The chain joins TRBV14 to TRBJ2-7; D uncertain. Per germline, CDR1 SGHDN and CDR2 FVKESK. Trimming stripped 1 base from V and 3 bases from J, with 13 bases between. This CDR3 is 15 amino acids long. The CDR3 nucleotides are TGTGCCAGCAGCCAAGGCCGAAACGAGTACTACGAGCAGTACGTC. This sequence encodes CASSQGRNEYYEQYV.

This clonotype has just a few counts. CDR3 in amino acids: CSVDGGGSNYGYTF. The CDR3 DNA follows: TGCAGCGTTGATGGGGGAGGTTCTAACTATGGCTACACCTTC. The chain joins TRBV29-1 to TRBJ1-2, with D possibly being TRBD1 (5 bases). Trimming shortened V by 3 bases and J by 0 bases, and 11 bases separated the two germline ends. This CDR3 has 14 amino acids. Germline values: CDR1 SQVTM, CDR2 ANQGSEA.

The rearrangement uses TRBV25-1 and TRBJ2-1; no firm D call. CDR1 is MGHDK, CDR2 SYGVNS, per germline. The CDR3 consists of 11 residues. Trimming cost V 8 bases and J 8 bases, with 10 bases left between them. CDR3 region: CASGKKYEQFF. For the CDR3, the DNA is TGTGCCAGCGGCAAGAAGTATGAGCAGTTCTTC.

This clonotype was seen repeatedly, ten times or more. The gene calls are TRBV18 and TRBJ1-2; D is perhaps TRBD1 (5 bases). The CDR3 runs to 16 residues. Trimming took 2 bases from V and 8 from J, leaving 21 bases between them. Germline V gene sequence: CDR1 KGHSH, CDR2 LQKENI. CDR3: CASSPAIIHGTQGYTF. The CDR3 DNA is TGTGCCAGCTCACCAGCGATAATTCACGGGACTCAGGGCTACACCTTC. The full variable domain, rest sourced from reference TRBV18 and TRBJ1-2, is NAGVMQNPRHLVRRRGQEARLRCSPMKGHSHVYWYRQLPEEGLKFMVYLQKENIIDESGMPKERFSAEFPKEGPSILRIQQVVRGDSAAYFCASSPAIIHGTQGYTFGSGTRLTVV.